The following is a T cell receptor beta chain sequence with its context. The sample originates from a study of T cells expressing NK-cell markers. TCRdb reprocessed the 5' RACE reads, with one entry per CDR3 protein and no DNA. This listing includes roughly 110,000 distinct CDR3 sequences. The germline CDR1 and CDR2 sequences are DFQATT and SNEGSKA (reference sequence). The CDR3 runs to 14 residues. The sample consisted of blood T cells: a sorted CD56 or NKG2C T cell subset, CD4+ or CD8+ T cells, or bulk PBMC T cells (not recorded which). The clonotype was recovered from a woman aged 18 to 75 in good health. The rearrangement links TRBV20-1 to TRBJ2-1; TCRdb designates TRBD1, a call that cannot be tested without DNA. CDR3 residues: CSAHKVGAGDEQFF.